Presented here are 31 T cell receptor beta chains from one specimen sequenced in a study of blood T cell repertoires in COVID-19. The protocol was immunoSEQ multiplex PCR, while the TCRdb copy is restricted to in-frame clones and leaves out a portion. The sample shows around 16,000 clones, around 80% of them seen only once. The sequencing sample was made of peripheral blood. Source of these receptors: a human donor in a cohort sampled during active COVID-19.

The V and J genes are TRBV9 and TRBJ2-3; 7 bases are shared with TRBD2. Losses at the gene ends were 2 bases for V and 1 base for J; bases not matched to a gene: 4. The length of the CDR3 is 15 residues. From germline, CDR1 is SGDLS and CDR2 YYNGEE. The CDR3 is CASSVTSRRTDTQYF. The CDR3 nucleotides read TGTGCCAGCAGCGTGACTAGCCGTCGCACAGATACGCAGTATTTT.

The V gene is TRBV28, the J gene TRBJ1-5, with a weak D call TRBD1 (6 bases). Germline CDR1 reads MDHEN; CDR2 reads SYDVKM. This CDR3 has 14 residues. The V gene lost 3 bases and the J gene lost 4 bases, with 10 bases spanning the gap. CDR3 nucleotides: TGTGCCAGCAGTTTGGGGCAGGGGAATCAGCCCCAGCATTTT. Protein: CASSLGQGNQPQHF.

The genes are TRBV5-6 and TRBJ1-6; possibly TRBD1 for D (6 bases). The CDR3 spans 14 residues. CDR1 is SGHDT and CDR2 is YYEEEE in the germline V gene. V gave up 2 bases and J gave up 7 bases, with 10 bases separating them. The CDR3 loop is CASSFRDTNSPLHF. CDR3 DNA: TGTGCCAGCAGCTTCCGGGACACCAATTCACCCCTCCACTTT.

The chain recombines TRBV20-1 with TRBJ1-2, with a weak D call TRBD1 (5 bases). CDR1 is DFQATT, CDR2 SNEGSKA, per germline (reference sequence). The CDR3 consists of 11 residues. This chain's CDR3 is CSLPGVGGYTF. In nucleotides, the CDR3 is TGCAGCCTTCCGGGGGTCGGGGGCTACACCTTC.

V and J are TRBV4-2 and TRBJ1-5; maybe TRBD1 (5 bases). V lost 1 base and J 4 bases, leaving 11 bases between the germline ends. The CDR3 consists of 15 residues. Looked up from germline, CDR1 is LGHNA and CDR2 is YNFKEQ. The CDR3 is CASSQVGGGNQPQHF. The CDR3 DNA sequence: TGTGCCAGCAGCCAAGTGGGGGGAGGTAATCAGCCCCAGCATTTT.

CDR3 in amino acids: CASSSSGQPYEQYF. CDR3 DNA: TGTGCCAGCAGCTCTTCGGGACAACCATACGAGCAGTACTTC. The rearrangement uses TRBV7-9 and TRBJ2-7, with D perhaps matching TRBD1 (6 bases). The length of the CDR3 is 14 residues. The V and J ends lost 4 bases and 4 bases respectively, with 14 bases between them. Per the germline V gene, CDR1 is SEHNR and CDR2 is FQNEAQ (reference sequence).

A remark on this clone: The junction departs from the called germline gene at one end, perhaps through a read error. The CDR3 is CASSLTEQPRF. CDR3 bases: TGTGCCAGCAGCTTAACTGAGCAGCCTAGATTC. This chain links TRBV11-2 with TRBJ2-7, with D unclear. The CDR3 extends over 11 amino acids. The V gene's germline CDR1 is SGHAT and CDR2 FQNNGV.

DNA for the CDR3: TGCAGCGTTGGAGGAGGGGAAGGCTATGGCTACACCTTC. Translating gives CSVGGGEGYGYTF. The chain is built from TRBV29-1 and TRBJ1-2, with a weak D call TRBD1 (5 bases). The V end lost 4 bases, the J end lost 4 bases, and 13 bases lay between the germline ends. CDR3 size: 13 residues. Germline CDR1 reads SQVTM; CDR2 reads ANQGSEA.

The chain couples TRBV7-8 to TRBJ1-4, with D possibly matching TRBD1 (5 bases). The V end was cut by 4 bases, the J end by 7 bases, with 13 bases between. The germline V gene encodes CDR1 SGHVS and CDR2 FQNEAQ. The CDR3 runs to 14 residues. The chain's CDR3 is CASSSGGRAEKLFF. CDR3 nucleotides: TGTGCCAGCAGCTCCGGGGGTCGGGCTGAAAAACTGTTTTTT.

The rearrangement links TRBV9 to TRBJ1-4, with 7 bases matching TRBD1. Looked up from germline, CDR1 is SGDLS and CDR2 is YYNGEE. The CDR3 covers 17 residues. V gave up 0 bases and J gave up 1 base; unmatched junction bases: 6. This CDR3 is CASSVDGQGGTNEKLFF. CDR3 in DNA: TGTGCCAGCAGCGTAGACGGCCAGGGGGGAACTAATGAAAAACTGTTTTTT.

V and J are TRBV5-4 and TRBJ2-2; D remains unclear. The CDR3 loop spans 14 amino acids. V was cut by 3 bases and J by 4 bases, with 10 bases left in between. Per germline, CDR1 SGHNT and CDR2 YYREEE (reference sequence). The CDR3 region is CASSSQVTTGELFF. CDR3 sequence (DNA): TGTGCCAGCAGCTCGCAGGTGACCACCGGGGAGCTGTTTTTT.

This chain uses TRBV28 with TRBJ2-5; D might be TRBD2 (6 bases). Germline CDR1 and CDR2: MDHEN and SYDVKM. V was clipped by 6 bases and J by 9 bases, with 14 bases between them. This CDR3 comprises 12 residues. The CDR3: CASRPDGGAQYF. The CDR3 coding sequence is TGTGCCAGCAGGCCAGACGGAGGGGCCCAGTACTTC. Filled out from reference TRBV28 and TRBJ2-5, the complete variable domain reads DVKVTQSSRYLVKRTGEKVFLECVQDMDHENMFWYRQDPGLGLRLIYFSYDVKMKEKGDIPEGYSVSREKKERFSLILESASTNQTSMYLCASRPDGGAQYFGPGTRLLVL.

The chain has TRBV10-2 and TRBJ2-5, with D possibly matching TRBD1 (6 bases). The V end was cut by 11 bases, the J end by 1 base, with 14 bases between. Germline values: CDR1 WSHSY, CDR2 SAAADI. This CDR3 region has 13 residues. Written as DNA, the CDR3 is TGCGCCGCCCTCGGACAGCCCCAAGAGACCCAGTACTTC. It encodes CAALGQPQETQYF.

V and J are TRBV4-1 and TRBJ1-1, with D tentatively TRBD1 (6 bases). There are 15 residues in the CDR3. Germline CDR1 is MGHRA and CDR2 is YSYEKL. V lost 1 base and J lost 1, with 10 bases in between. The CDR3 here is CASSQGGTRNTEAFF. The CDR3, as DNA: TGCGCCAGCAGCCAAGGGGGGACAAGGAACACTGAAGCTTTCTTT.

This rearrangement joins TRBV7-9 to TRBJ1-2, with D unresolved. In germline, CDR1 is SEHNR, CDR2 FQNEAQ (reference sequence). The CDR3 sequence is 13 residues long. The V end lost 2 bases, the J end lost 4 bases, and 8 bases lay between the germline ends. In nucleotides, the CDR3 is TGTGCCAGCAGCTTATCGGGAGGCTATGGCTACACCTTC. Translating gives CASSLSGGYGYTF.

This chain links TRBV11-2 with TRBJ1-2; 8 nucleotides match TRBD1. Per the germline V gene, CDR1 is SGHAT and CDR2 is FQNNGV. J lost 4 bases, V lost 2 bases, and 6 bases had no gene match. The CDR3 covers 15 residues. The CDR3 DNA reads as TGTGCCAGCAGCTTAACAGACAGGGGTTCCTATGGCTACACCTTC. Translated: CASSLTDRGSYGYTF.

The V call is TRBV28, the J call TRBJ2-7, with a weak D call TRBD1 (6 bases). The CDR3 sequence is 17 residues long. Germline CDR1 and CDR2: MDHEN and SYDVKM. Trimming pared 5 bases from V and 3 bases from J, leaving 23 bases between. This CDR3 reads CASSQGIDRPHRYEQYF. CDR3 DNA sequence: TGTGCCAGCAGTCAAGGGATCGACAGGCCACACCGCTACGAGCAGTACTTC. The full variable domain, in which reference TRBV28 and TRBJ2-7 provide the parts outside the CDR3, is DVKVTQSSRYLVKRTGEKVFLECVQDMDHENMFWYRQDPGLGLRLIYFSYDVKMKEKGDIPEGYSVSREKKERFSLILESASTNQTSMYLCASSQGIDRPHRYEQYFGPGTRLTVT.

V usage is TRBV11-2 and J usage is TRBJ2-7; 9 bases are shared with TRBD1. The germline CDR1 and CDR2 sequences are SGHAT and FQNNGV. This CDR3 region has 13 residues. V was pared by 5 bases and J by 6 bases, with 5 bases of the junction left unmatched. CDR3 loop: CASSPNRGPEQYF. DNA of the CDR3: TGTGCCAGCAGCCCAAACAGGGGGCCCGAGCAGTACTTC.

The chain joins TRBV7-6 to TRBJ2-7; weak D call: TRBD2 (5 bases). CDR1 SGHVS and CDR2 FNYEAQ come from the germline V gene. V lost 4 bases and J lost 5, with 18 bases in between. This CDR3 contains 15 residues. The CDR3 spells CASSSPIEGANEQYF. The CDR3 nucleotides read TGTGCCAGCAGCTCCCCTATCGAGGGCGCCAACGAGCAGTACTTC.

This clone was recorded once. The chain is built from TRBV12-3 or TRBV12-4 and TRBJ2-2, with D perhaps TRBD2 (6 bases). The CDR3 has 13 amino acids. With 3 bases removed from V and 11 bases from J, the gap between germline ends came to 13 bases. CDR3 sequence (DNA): TGTGCCAGCAGTTTTAGGGGACTCCCAGAGCTGTTTTTT. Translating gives CASSFRGLPELFF.

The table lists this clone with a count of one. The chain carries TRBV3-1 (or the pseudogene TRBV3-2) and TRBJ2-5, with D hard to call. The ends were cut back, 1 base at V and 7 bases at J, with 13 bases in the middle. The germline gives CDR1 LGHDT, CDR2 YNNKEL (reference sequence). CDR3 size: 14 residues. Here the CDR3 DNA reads TGTGCCAGCAGCCAAGCGGTCCGACCGGGGACCCAGTACTTC. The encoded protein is CASSQAVRPGTQYF.

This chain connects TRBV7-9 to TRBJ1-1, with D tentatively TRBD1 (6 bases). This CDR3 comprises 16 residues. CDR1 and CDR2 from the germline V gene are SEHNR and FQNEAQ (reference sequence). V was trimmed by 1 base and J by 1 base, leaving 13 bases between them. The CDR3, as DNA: TGTGCCAGCAGCTTAGAGCCGGGGGGCGCGAACACTGAAGCTTTCTTT. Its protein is CASSLEPGGANTEAFF. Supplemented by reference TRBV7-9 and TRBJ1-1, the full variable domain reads DTGVSQNPRHKITKRGQNVTFRCDPISEHNRLYWYRQTLGQGPEFLTYFQNEAQLEKSRLLSDRFSAERPKGSFSTLEIQRTEQGDSAMYLCASSLEPGGANTEAFFGQGTRLTVV.

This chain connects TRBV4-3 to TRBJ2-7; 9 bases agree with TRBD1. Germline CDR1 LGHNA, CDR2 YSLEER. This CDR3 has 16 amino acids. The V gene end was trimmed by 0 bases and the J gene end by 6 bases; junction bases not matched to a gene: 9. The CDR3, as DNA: TGCGCCAGCAGCCAAGAACCGGGACAGGGCTTCTCCGAGCAGTACTTC. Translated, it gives CASSQEPGQGFSEQYF.

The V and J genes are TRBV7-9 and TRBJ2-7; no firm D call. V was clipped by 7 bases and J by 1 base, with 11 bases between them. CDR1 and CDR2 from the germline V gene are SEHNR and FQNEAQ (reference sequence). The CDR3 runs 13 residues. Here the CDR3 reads CASTQNPSYEQYF. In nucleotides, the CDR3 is TGTGCCAGCACACAGAATCCTTCCTACGAGCAGTACTTC.

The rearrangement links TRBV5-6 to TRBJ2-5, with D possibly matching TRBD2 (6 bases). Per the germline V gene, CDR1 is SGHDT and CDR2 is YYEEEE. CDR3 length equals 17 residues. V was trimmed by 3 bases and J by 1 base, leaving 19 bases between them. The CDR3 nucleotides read TGTGCCAGCAGCTCGGCGGGGCGGGGAGGACCCCAAGAGACCCAGTACTTC. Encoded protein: CASSSAGRGGPQETQYF.

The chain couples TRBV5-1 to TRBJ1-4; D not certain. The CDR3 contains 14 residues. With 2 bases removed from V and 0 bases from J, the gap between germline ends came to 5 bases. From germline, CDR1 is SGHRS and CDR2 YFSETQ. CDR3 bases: TGCGCCAGCAGCTTCGGTGCAACTAATGAAAAACTGTTTTTT. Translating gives CASSFGATNEKLFF.

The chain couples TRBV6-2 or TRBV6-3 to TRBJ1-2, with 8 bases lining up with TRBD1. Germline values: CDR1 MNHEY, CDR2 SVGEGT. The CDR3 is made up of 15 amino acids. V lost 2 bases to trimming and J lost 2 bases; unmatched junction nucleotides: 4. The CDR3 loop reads CASSYGQGENYGYTF. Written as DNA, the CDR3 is TGTGCCAGCAGTTACGGACAGGGTGAGAACTATGGCTACACCTTC.

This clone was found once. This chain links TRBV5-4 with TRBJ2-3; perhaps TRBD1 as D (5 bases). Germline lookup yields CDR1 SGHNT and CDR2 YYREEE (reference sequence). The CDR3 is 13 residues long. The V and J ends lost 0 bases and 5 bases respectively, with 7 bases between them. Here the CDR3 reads CASSLVGEDTQYF. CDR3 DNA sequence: TGTGCCAGCAGCTTGGTAGGGGAAGATACGCAGTATTTT.

CDR3 amino acids: CASSYGGGTDTQYF. CDR3 nucleotide sequence: TGTGCCAGCAGTTACGGGGGGGGCACAGATACGCAGTATTTT. The J gene is TRBJ2-3, the V gene TRBV6-5, with TRBD2 identical over 7 bases. Germline-derived CDR1 and CDR2 are MNHEY and SVGAGI. The CDR3 consists of 14 residues. V shed 2 bases, J shed 1 base, and the junction held 0 bases outside the gene matches.

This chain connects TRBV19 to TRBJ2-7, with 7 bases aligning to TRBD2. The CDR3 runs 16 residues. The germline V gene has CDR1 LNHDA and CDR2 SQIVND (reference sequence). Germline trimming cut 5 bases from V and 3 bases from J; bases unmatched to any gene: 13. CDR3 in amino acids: CASSAPLTGGFYEQYF. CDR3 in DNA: TGTGCCAGTAGTGCCCCATTGACGGGAGGTTTCTACGAGCAGTACTTC.

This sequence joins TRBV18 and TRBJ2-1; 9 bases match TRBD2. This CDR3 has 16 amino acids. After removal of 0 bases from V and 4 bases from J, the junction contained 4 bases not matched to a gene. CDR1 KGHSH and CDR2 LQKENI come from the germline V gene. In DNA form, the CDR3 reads TGTGCCAGCTCACCACCTAGCGGGAGAGCGTACAATGAGCAGTTCTTC. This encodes CASSPPSGRAYNEQFF.